The 30 T cell receptor beta chains below were found in one sample sequenced in a study of blood T cell repertoires in COVID-19. The method was immunoSEQ multiplex PCR; TCRdb's version includes in-frame clones alone and lacks a portion of them. The table records 350,000 to 450,000 clones, about 87% of them present only once. Sequencing used peripheral blood. The receptors originated from an older woman with COVID-19, enrolled during active disease.

The rearrangement joins TRBV7-2 to TRBJ2-3; TRBD2 aligns across 7 bases. Germline trimming cut 1 base from V and 1 base from J; bases unmatched to any gene: 2. The CDR3 contains 15 residues. CDR1 SGHTA and CDR2 FQGNSA come from the germline V gene. The CDR3 DNA reads TGTGCCAGCAGCTTAGTCCGGGGGGGCACAGATACGCAGTATTTT. It translates to CASSLVRGGTDTQYF.

This chain links TRBV4-1 with TRBJ2-5; D remains unclear. Germline loops: CDR1 MGHRA, CDR2 YSYEKL. Trimming cost V 4 bases and J 5 bases, with 11 bases left between them. This CDR3 spans 13 amino acids. CDR3 nucleotides: TGCGCCAGCAGCCTTTCCACCCGGGAGACCCAGTACTTC. Its protein product is CASSLSTRETQYF.

The chain couples TRBV30 to TRBJ1-1, with 7 bases lining up with TRBD1. CDR3 size: 15 residues. The trim removed 4 bases at V and 6 bases at J, leaving 14 bases unmatched. Per the germline V gene, CDR1 is GTSNPN and CDR2 is SVGIG (reference sequence). The DNA of the CDR3 is TGTGCCTGGACCCTAAGAAAGGGGGCTGGGGCTGAAGCTTTCTTT. Translated: CAWTLRKGAGAEAFF.

The chain joins TRBV7-6 to TRBJ2-7; 9 positions agree with TRBD1. The V gene's germline CDR1 is SGHVS and CDR2 FNYEAQ. Trimming cost V 4 bases and J 6 bases; bases outside gene matches: 4. The CDR3 is 13 residues long. The CDR3 is CASSWTGAGEQYF. The CDR3, as DNA: TGTGCCAGCAGCTGGACAGGGGCCGGCGAGCAGTACTTC.

The chain couples TRBV7-9 to TRBJ1-5, with 9 positions matching TRBD1. Germline V gene lookup returns CDR1 SEHNR and CDR2 FQNEAQ (reference sequence). The CDR3 is made up of 14 amino acids. Trimming at V came to 5 bases and at J to 6 bases, leaving 5 bases not matched to a gene. CDR3 in DNA: TGTGCCAGCAGCCAGGACAGGGGAGGTCAGCCCCAGCATTTT. Translating it yields CASSQDRGGQPQHF.

This clone showed up just once. This rearrangement joins TRBV4-1 to TRBJ2-2; 11 bases are shared with TRBD2. The CDR3 consists of 17 residues. CDR1 and CDR2 (germline): MGHRA, YSYEKL. After removal of 6 bases from V and 3 bases from J, the junction contained 9 bases not matched to a gene. CDR3 DNA sequence: TGCGCCAGCAGTTTACCCCTAGCGGGGGGAGACACCGGGGAGCTGTTTTTT. This gives the protein CASSLPLAGGDTGELFF.

The chain uses TRBV7-9 and TRBJ2-7; a weak D match, TRBD1 (6 bases). Germline values: CDR1 SEHNR, CDR2 FQNEAQ (reference sequence). CDR3 length: 12 residues. Trimming took 5 bases from V and 2 from J, leaving 7 bases between them. The CDR3 sequence is CASSGDTYEQYF. The CDR3, as DNA: TGTGCCAGCAGCGGGGACACCTACGAGCAGTACTTC.

The V call is TRBV6-5, the J call TRBJ2-6; a possible D gene is TRBD1 (6 bases). The V gene lost 2 bases and the J gene lost 2 bases, with 7 bases spanning the gap. In germline, CDR1 is MNHEY, CDR2 SVGAGI. The CDR3 spans 15 residues. CDR3 protein: CASSYKGAGANVLTF. The CDR3 nucleotides read TGTGCCAGCAGTTACAAGGGGGCTGGGGCCAACGTCCTGACTTTC.

The rearrangement joins TRBV7-3 to TRBJ2-1, with 7 nucleotides matching TRBD1. The CDR3 length is 12 residues. The J segment lost 9 bases and the V segment lost 5 bases, leaving 4 bases of the junction unmatched. Germline V gene data show CDR1 as SGHTA and CDR2 as FQGTGA. The CDR3 sequence is CASSKQGSEQFF. The CDR3 nucleotides are TGTGCCAGCAGCAAACAGGGGAGTGAGCAGTTCTTC.

The genes are TRBV12-3 or TRBV12-4 and TRBJ1-2; D possibly corresponds to TRBD1 (5 bases). V shed 8 bases and J shed 4 bases, with 14 bases lying between them. This CDR3 comprises 13 residues. The CDR3 region has the DNA TGTGCCAGCCACCCCGCGGGGCCCTATGGCTACACCTTC. As protein: CASHPAGPYGYTF.

The chain combines TRBV27 with TRBJ2-7; 7 bases line up with TRBD1. This CDR3 is built from 16 residues. CDR1 is MNHEY and CDR2 is SMNVEV in the germline V gene (reference sequence). V trimming: 2 bases; J trimming: 0 bases; junction bases outside the gene matches: 7. Written as DNA, the CDR3 is TGTGCCAGCAGTTTACGGGACAGCCTAGGCTCCTACGAGCAGTACTTC. It codes for CASSLRDSLGSYEQYF.

The chain employs TRBV5-4 and TRBJ2-2, with 8 bases identical to TRBD1. This CDR3 contains 15 residues. With V trimmed by 3 bases and J by 4 bases, 5 bases remained unmatched. Germline CDR1 is SGHNT and CDR2 is YYREEE (reference sequence). The CDR3 protein is CASSSDRAGTGELFF. The CDR3 DNA reads as TGTGCCAGCAGCTCGGACAGGGCGGGCACCGGGGAGCTGTTTTTT.

The rearrangement joins TRBV5-1 to TRBJ1-1; D is possibly TRBD1 (5 bases). Germline CDR1 SGHRS, CDR2 YFSETQ. With 2 bases removed from V and 0 bases from J, the gap between germline ends came to 14 bases. This CDR3 region has 16 residues. DNA for the CDR3: TGCGCCAGCAGCTTTCAGGGTGGGGATATGAACACTGAAGCTTTCTTT. The encoded protein is CASSFQGGDMNTEAFF.

This chain links TRBV5-1 with TRBJ2-2; 7 positions match TRBD1. The CDR3 extends over 14 amino acids. Per the germline V gene, CDR1 is SGHRS and CDR2 is YFSETQ. The V segment lost 6 bases and the J segment 4 bases; nucleotides outside the gene matches: 6. CDR3 sequence: CASIRDSSTGELFF. CDR3 nucleotides: TGCGCCAGCATTCGGGACAGCAGCACCGGGGAGCTGTTTTTT. Supplemented by reference TRBV5-1 and TRBJ2-2, the full variable domain reads KAGVTQTPRYLIKTRGQQVTLSCSPISGHRSVSWYQQTPGQGLQFLFEYFSETQRNKGNFPGRFSGRQFSNSRSEMNVSTLELGDSALYLCASIRDSSTGELFFGEGSRLTVL.

CDR3 sequence reads: CASSLVGWSTAPEAFF. The DNA for the CDR3 is TGCGCCAGCAGCTTGGTGGGTTGGTCGACAGCTCCTGAAGCTTTCTTT. The chain joins TRBV5-1 to TRBJ1-1; perhaps TRBD1 as D (5 bases). V shed 0 bases and J shed 6 bases, with 18 bases lying between them. Germline V CDR1 and CDR2: SGHRS, YFSETQ. This CDR3 spans 16 amino acids.

V and J are TRBV2 and TRBJ1-5, with a possible D match to TRBD1 (5 bases). The CDR3 runs to 14 residues. Trimming took off 3 bases at V and 4 bases at J, with 10 bases between the two ends. CDR1 and CDR2 from the germline V gene are SNHLY and FYNNEI. The chain's CDR3 is CASSDRQGNQPQHF. CDR3 sequence (DNA): TGTGCCAGCAGTGATAGGCAGGGTAATCAGCCCCAGCATTTT. The whole variable domain, filled in from reference TRBV2 and TRBJ1-5, reads EPEVTQTPSHQVTQMGQEVILRCVPISNHLYFYWYRQILGQKVEFLVSFYNNEISEKSEIFDDQFSVERPDGSNFTLKIRSTKLEDSAMYFCASSDRQGNQPQHFGDGTRLSIL.

The CDR3 reads CASSLDRATNTIYF. CDR3 coding DNA: TGCGCCAGCAGCTTGGACAGGGCTACAAACACCATATATTTT. The chain combines TRBV5-1 with TRBJ1-3; TRBD1 might be the D (6 bases). The CDR3 loop spans 14 amino acids. The germline V gene encodes CDR1 SGHRS and CDR2 YFSETQ. The V end was cut by 0 bases, the J end by 6 bases, with 10 bases between.

CDR3 DNA sequence: TGCGCCAGCAGCTTGGGACACCCGAGCTCTGGAAACACCATATATTTT. This encodes CASSLGHPSSGNTIYF. The rearrangement joins TRBV5-1 to TRBJ1-3; D call uncertain. CDR1 is SGHRS and CDR2 is YFSETQ in the germline V gene. V was clipped by 0 bases and J by 0 bases, with 10 bases between them. This CDR3 spans 16 amino acids.

This chain links TRBV11-2 with TRBJ1-1; TRBD1 matches at 7 bases. V lost 5 bases and J lost 5; bases outside the gene matches: 8. The CDR3 runs to 14 residues. CDR1 and CDR2 from the germline V gene are SGHAT and FQNNGV. In nucleotides, the CDR3 is TGTGCCAGCAGCCAGTTCACAGGGGTAACTGAAGCTTTCTTT. As protein: CASSQFTGVTEAFF.

The gene calls are TRBV19 and TRBJ1-1; D unresolved. Germline CDR1 and CDR2: LNHDA and SQIVND (reference sequence). The V end was cut by 9 bases, the J end by 2 bases, with 19 bases between. The CDR3 is made up of 15 amino acids. CDR3 region: CASNPTASYNTEAFF. The CDR3 nucleotides are TGTGCCAGCAACCCCACAGCTTCCTATAACACTGAAGCTTTCTTT.

The genes are TRBV6-5 and TRBJ2-1; 7 positions agree with TRBD2. The CDR3 totals 15 residues. Per the germline V gene, CDR1 is MNHEY and CDR2 is SVGAGI. The V gene end was trimmed by 6 bases and the J gene end by 3 bases; junction bases not matched to a gene: 8. The CDR3 DNA follows: TGTGCCAGCAGGGAGCGGGGCTTGGGCTACAATGAGCAGTTCTTC. Encoded protein: CASRERGLGYNEQFF.

Only one count was recorded for this clone. The chain employs TRBV5-1 and TRBJ2-5, with D possibly matching TRBD1 (5 bases). The CDR3 sequence is 14 residues long. Germline-derived CDR1 and CDR2 are SGHRS and YFSETQ. Trimming pared 1 base from V and 1 base from J, leaving 8 bases between. CDR3 DNA: TGCGCCAGCAGCTTGACAGGAATCCAAGAGACCCAGTACTTC. This sequence encodes CASSLTGIQETQYF.

J is TRBJ1-1 and V is TRBV4-1, with a tentative D call TRBD1 (5 bases). The germline V gene encodes CDR1 MGHRA and CDR2 YSYEKL. The CDR3 sequence is 18 residues long. Deletions cut 3 bases from V and 3 bases from J, with 23 bases between. The CDR3 DNA follows: TGCGCCAGCAGCCAGGGTGATTTTTTCAGGGCAGTGGACACTGAAGCTTTCTTT. Translated, it gives CASSQGDFFRAVDTEAFF.

V is TRBV5-1 and J is TRBJ1-1, with a tentative D call TRBD1 (6 bases). Trimming shortened V by 4 bases and J by 1 base, and 14 bases separated the two germline ends. Germline loops: CDR1 SGHRS, CDR2 YFSETQ. The CDR3 contains 15 residues. CDR3 in DNA: TGCGCCAGCAGCCCCACCTCGACAGGGAACACTGAAGCTTTCTTT. It codes for CASSPTSTGNTEAFF.

CDR3 in DNA: TGTGCCAGCAGCTTGTTAGAAACTTTCACCTTC. This codes for CASSLLETFTF. The chain has TRBV5-5 and TRBJ1-2; D not resolved. The germline V gene encodes CDR1 SGHKS and CDR2 YYEKEE (reference sequence). V was pared by 1 base and J by 13 bases, with 11 bases between. This CDR3 spans 11 amino acids.

V usage is TRBV6-4 and J usage is TRBJ2-7; D unclear. CDR3 length: 13 amino acids. The germline V and J ends were trimmed by 2 bases and 3 bases, with 8 bases remaining between them. Germline-derived CDR1 and CDR2 are MRHNA and SNTAGT. The CDR3 sequence: CASSDPLSYEQYF. In DNA form, the CDR3 reads TGTGCCAGCAGTGACCCCCTCAGCTACGAGCAGTACTTC.

The chain links TRBV1 to TRBJ2-2; TRBD2 is the table's D call and was not checked against the DNA. TRBV1 is annotated as a pseudogene. The CDR3 is 17 residues long. The CDR3 DNA reads TGCACCAGCAGCCAAGATTTAGGGACTGGGCGTTCCGGGGAGCTGTTTTTT. Protein sequence: CTSSQDLGTGRSGELFF.

The chain carries TRBV10-3 and TRBJ1-1, with 7 bases aligning to TRBD1. This CDR3 has 12 amino acids. The germline V gene encodes CDR1 ENHRY and CDR2 SYGVKD. The V segment lost 6 bases and the J segment 6 bases; nucleotides outside the gene matches: 4. The chain's CDR3 is CAIREGAAEAFF. The CDR3 region has the DNA TGTGCCATCAGGGAGGGGGCCGCTGAAGCTTTCTTT.

CDR3 loop: CASSSRVGPANYGYTF. As DNA, the CDR3 is TGTGCCAGCAGCTCCAGGGTCGGACCGGCAAACTATGGCTACACCTTC. The chain is built from TRBV7-2 and TRBJ1-2; the D gene is possibly TRBD1 (5 bases). Germline CDR1 is SGHTA and CDR2 is FQGNSA. Deletions cut 4 bases from V and 2 bases from J, with 17 bases between. This CDR3 is built from 16 residues.

This chain joins TRBV20-1 and TRBJ2-7; 7 bases align to TRBD1. J was trimmed by 6 bases and V by 6 bases; bases with no gene match: 2. This CDR3 contains 10 residues. The germline V gene has CDR1 DFQATT and CDR2 SNEGSKA (reference sequence). CDR3 nucleotide sequence: TGCAGTGCCTACAGGGGCGAGCAGTACTTC. Its protein product is CSAYRGEQYF.